The following is a TCR beta chain sequence with its context. Its antigen is undetermined. Profiling relied on immunoSEQ multiplex PCR, and the TCRdb table lists in-frame clones only, not all of them. The data contain about 14,000 clones, around three quarters of them singletons. The CDR3 consists of 16 residues. CDR1 is MDHEN and CDR2 is SYDVKM in the germline V gene. The V and J ends lost 1 base and 1 base, in that order; junction bases with no gene match: 5. The entry originates in a study of early stage breast cancer tumors. Findings and limits, study-wide: Chain pairing and CD4, CD8 or FOXP3 expression were not captured.

The chain links TRBV28 to TRBJ2-3, with 7 bases fitting TRBD1. Sequenced input: normal breast tissue next to the tumor. The source of this sequence is a person aged 45-65 years with breast cancer. Written as DNA, the CDR3 is TGTGCCAGCAGTTTATATACAGGGGCTGGCACAGATACGCAGTATTTT. Translated, it gives CASSLYTGAGTDTQYF.